The 18 T cell receptor beta chains presented below share a single source sample, sequenced in a study of beta chain features in type 1 diabetes. All of the isolated RNA was reverse transcribed, so expressed TCRB transcripts were sequenced. Assay used: immunoSEQ multiplex PCR; TCRdb lists only in-frame clones, some missing. Of under 950,000 clones in the sample, roughly a sixth were seen once. The sample was naive CD4+ T cells from blood. The source is a woman aged 18-29 years in good health.

This clone was detected only a few times. Other DNA sequences within the sample encode an identical CDR3. The chain combines TRBV20-1 with TRBJ2-2; weak D call: TRBD2 (6 bases). This CDR3 contains 11 residues. The V end was cut by 6 bases, the J end by 6 bases, with 8 bases between. The germline V gene encodes CDR1 DFQATT and CDR2 SNEGSKA (reference sequence). This CDR3 reads CSAGGSGELFF. CDR3 coding DNA: TGCAGTGCCGGGGGATCCGGGGAGCTGTTTTTT.

This clone was detected only a few times. The rearrangement links TRBV5-1 to TRBJ2-3; 9 bases are a match to TRBD1. J gave up 4 bases and V 3 bases, and 6 bases lay outside the gene matches. The CDR3 consists of 15 residues. Looked up from germline, CDR1 is SGHRS and CDR2 is YFSETQ. As DNA, the CDR3 is TGCGCCAGCAGCTCTGGGACAGGGAGGCCAGATACGCAGTATTTT. Translated: CASSSGTGRPDTQYF.

This clone was detected a few times. This chain connects TRBV7-9 to TRBJ2-1; weak D call: TRBD2 (6 bases). V was shortened by 4 bases and J by 4 bases, with 11 bases between the two germline ends. The CDR3 extends over 14 amino acids. Per the germline V gene, CDR1 is SEHNR and CDR2 is FQNEAQ (reference sequence). The CDR3 loop is CASSYYREYNEQFF. For the CDR3, the DNA is TGTGCCAGCAGCTATTACCGGGAGTACAATGAGCAGTTCTTC.

V usage is TRBV25-1 and J usage is TRBJ2-1; D unclear. The CDR3 length is 13 residues. V was trimmed by 7 bases and J by 5 bases, leaving 12 bases between them. Germline values: CDR1 MGHDK, CDR2 SYGVNS. The CDR3 loop is CASTGWNHNEQFF. CDR3 sequence (DNA): TGTGCCAGCACTGGTTGGAATCACAATGAGCAGTTCTTC.

Notes on this clone: The junction does not match germline at one end; this may be a read error. The chain links TRBV7-7 to TRBJ2-3; D might be TRBD2 (5 bases). In germline, CDR1 is SSHAT, CDR2 FNYEAQ (reference sequence). This CDR3 region has 16 residues. The CDR3 reads CASSPGINVGTDTQYF. For the CDR3, the DNA is TGTGCTAGCAGCCCCGGGATCAACGTAGGTACAGATACGCAGTATTTT.

This clone was detected a few times. The chain is built from TRBV27 and TRBJ1-1; D is perhaps TRBD1 (5 bases). The V end was cut by 7 bases, the J end by 0 bases, with 9 bases between. The CDR3 runs to 13 residues. Germline lookup yields CDR1 MNHEY and CDR2 SMNVEV (reference sequence). DNA of the CDR3: TGTGCCAGCAAAGGGGCCATGAACACTGAAGCTTTCTTT. This gives the protein CASKGAMNTEAFF.

Only a few counts were recorded for this clone. This chain joins TRBV7-9 and TRBJ2-2; the D gene could be TRBD1 or TRBD2 (6 bases each). V lost 10 bases to trimming and J lost 0 bases, with 12 bases between them. Germline CDR1 and CDR2: SEHNR and FQNEAQ (reference sequence). The CDR3 sequence is 14 residues long. The CDR3 loop reads CATGGHSNTGELFF. The CDR3 DNA is TGTGCCACCGGGGGACATTCGAACACCGGGGAGCTGTTTTTT.

In its sample, this clone was seen a few times. CDR3: CASSPADSYNEQFF. The DNA for the CDR3 is TGTGCCAGCTCACCGGCAGACTCCTACAATGAGCAGTTCTTC. This rearrangement joins TRBV18 to TRBJ2-1; unclear D gene. The germline V gene encodes CDR1 KGHSH and CDR2 LQKENI. Trimming shortened V by 3 bases and J by 0 bases, and 6 bases separated the two germline ends. CDR3 length equals 14 residues. Drawing the rest from reference TRBV18 and TRBJ2-1, the complete variable domain is NAGVMQNPRHLVRRRGQEARLRCSPMKGHSHVYWYRQLPEEGLKFMVYLQKENIIDESGMPKERFSAEFPKEGPSILRIQQVVRGDSAAYFCASSPADSYNEQFFGPGTRLTVL.

This clone was detected a few times. The genes are TRBV11-2 and TRBJ2-1; 13 bases align to TRBD2. The CDR3 spans 15 residues. The ends lost 5 bases at V and 6 bases at J; junction bases unmatched: 4. Germline CDR1 reads SGHAT; CDR2 reads FQNNGV. CDR3 region: CASSRGTSGTNEQFF. The CDR3 nucleotides are TGTGCCAGCAGCCGCGGGACTAGCGGGACCAATGAGCAGTTCTTC.

This clone has just a few counts. The genes are TRBV11-2 and TRBJ2-7, with 8 bases aligning to TRBD2. From germline, CDR1 is SGHAT and CDR2 FQNNGV. Trimming at V came to 2 bases and at J to 0 bases, leaving 3 bases not matched to a gene. The CDR3 covers 15 residues. CDR3 nucleotides: TGTGCCAGCAGCTTAACTAGCGGATTCTCCTACGAGCAGTACTTC. Translated, it gives CASSLTSGFSYEQYF.

This clone turned up a few times. This sequence joins TRBV25-1 and TRBJ2-5; no definite D call. Germline CDR1 is MGHDK and CDR2 is SYGVNS. The V gene lost 4 bases and the J gene lost 4 bases, with 13 bases spanning the gap. The length of the CDR3 is 14 residues. CDR3 DNA: TGTGCCAGCAGTGTTTGGGCAGGTAGAGAGACCCAGTACTTC. Its translation: CASSVWAGRETQYF.

This clone was observed a handful of times. Other nucleotide sequences from this sample produce the same CDR3. The chain recombines TRBV29-1 with TRBJ1-2, with 8 positions matching TRBD1. The V segment lost 4 bases and the J segment 4 bases; nucleotides outside the gene matches: 2. This CDR3 contains 12 residues. Germline CDR1 SQVTM, CDR2 ANQGSEA. This CDR3 reads CSVGGQGYGYTF. CDR3 DNA sequence: TGCAGCGTTGGAGGACAGGGCTATGGCTACACCTTC.

This clone has more than one count but fewer than ten. The gene calls are TRBV27 and TRBJ2-7; D may be TRBD1 (6 bases). Trimming took 4 bases from V and 2 from J, leaving 18 bases between them. From germline, CDR1 is MNHEY and CDR2 SMNVEV (reference sequence). The CDR3 length is 16 residues. This chain's CDR3 is CASSWAGQGPPYEQYF. The CDR3 coding sequence is TGTGCCAGCAGTTGGGCAGGGCAGGGGCCCCCCTACGAGCAGTACTTC.

The rearrangement joins TRBV4-2 to TRBJ1-1; TRBD1 might be the D (6 bases). Between the trimmed V and J ends, which lost 1 base and 4 bases, there was a span of 13 bases. Germline V lookup: CDR1 LGHNA, CDR2 YNFKEQ. The CDR3 is 15 amino acids. The CDR3 DNA sequence: TGTGCCAGCAGCCAAGTTTCAGGGGAGGGCACTGAAGCTTTCTTT. It codes for CASSQVSGEGTEAFF.

The rearrangement links TRBV4-2 to TRBJ2-1, with D perhaps TRBD1 or TRBD2 (5 bases each). The V gene lost 0 bases and the J gene lost 8 bases, with 14 bases spanning the gap. Germline V gene data show CDR1 as LGHNA and CDR2 as YNFKEQ. The CDR3 totals 15 residues. The CDR3 spells CASSQDRGQGDEQFF. CDR3 nucleotides: TGTGCCAGCAGCCAAGATCGGGGCCAAGGGGATGAGCAGTTCTTC.

The V call is TRBV28, the J call TRBJ1-5, with a tentative D call TRBD1 (6 bases). Germline V gene lookup returns CDR1 MDHEN and CDR2 SYDVKM. V lost 4 bases to trimming and J lost 6 bases, with 13 bases between them. The CDR3 is 14 residues long. CDR3 bases: TGTGCCAGCAGTTCGCCAACAGGGTCTCAGCCCCAGCATTTT. Translation: CASSSPTGSQPQHF.

Concerning this clone: The identical CDR3 is also encoded by other nucleotide sequences in the sample. V usage is TRBV6-5 and J usage is TRBJ2-5, with D possibly TRBD2 on 5 matching bases. Germline V gene sequence: CDR1 MNHEY, CDR2 SVGAGI. Trimming removed 2 bases from V and 3 bases from J, with 10 bases in between. This CDR3 has 14 residues. The DNA for the CDR3 is TGTGCCAGCAGTTACGGAACGGGAAAAGAGACCCAGTACTTC. The encoded protein is CASSYGTGKETQYF.

There are a few counts of this clone. This rearrangement joins TRBV10-3 to TRBJ1-5; D might be TRBD1 (5 bases). V was clipped by 3 bases and J by 0 bases, with 9 bases between them. This CDR3 comprises 15 residues. Per the germline V gene, CDR1 is ENHRY and CDR2 is SYGVKD. The CDR3: CAISERGYSNQPQHF. The CDR3 nucleotides read TGTGCCATCAGTGAACGGGGGTATAGCAATCAGCCCCAGCATTTT.